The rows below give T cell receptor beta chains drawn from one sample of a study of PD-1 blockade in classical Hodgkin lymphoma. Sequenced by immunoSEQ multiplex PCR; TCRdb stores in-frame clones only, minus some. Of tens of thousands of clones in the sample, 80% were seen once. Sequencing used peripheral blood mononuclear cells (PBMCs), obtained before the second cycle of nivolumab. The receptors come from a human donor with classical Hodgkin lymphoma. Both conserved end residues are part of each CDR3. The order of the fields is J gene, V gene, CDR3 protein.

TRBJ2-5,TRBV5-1,CASSLGTSGQETQYF
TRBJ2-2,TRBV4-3,CASSQGDRYTGELFF
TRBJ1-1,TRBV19,CASTVRGRNTEAFF
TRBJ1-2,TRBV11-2,CASSLGGTGQEVGYTF
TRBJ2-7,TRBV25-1,CASSGKGQGVAYEQYF
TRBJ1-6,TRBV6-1,CASSEYGSSYNSPLHF
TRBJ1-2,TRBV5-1,CASRGHRTYGYTF
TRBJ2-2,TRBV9,CASSVGPARAYTGELFF
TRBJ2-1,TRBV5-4,CASSHRRGVYNEQFF
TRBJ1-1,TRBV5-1,CASSLRVSRNTEAFF
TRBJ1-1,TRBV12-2,CASRLAGQNTEAFF
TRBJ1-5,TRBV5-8,CASSLRGGYQPQHF
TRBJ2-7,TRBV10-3,CAISDASGRGGYEQYF
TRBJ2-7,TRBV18,CASSPPYREDEQYF
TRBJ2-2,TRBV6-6,CASSPSRRTNTGELFF
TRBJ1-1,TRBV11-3,CASRGQDTEAFF
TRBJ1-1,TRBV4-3,CASSQGVQTRNEAFF
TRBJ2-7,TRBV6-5,CASSWMVRGSYEQYF
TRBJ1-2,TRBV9,CASSDPDRGYGYTF
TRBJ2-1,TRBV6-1,CASSGGAHEQFF
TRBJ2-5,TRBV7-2,CASSLGGGAQGTQYF
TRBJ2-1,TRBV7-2,CASSSDNTPKTGDEQFF
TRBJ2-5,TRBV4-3,CASSPEPGPQETQYF
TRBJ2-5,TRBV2,CASRGNPVQETQYF
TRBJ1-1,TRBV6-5,CASSETAANTEAFF
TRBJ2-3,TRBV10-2,CASSPGLAGFAGTQYF
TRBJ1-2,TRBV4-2,CASSQDQAGYGYTF
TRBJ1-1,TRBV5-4,CASSQDRGVTEAFF
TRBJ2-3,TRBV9,CASSVGTSVGTDTQYF
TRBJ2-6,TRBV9,CASSVGKVPSGANVLTF
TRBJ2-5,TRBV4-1,CASSHQLNVRAGVGETQYF
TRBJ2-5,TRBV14,CASSHLLAGDPRETQYF
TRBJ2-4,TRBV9,CASSVGGDTKNIQYF
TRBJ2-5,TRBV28,CASTGPQEIGETQYF
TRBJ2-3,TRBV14,CASSKTFGQTSTDTQYF
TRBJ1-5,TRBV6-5,CASSYFQFQPQHF
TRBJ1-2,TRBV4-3,CASSQGGGGANYGYTF